A selection of T cell receptor beta chains follows, all from one sample in a study of control samples from healthy donors and cancer patients. The method was immunoSEQ multiplex PCR; TCRdb's version includes in-frame clones alone and lacks a portion of them. The table lists about 85,000 clones, about nine tenths of them singletons. Sequencing was done on a sample of blood. Receptors were obtained from a woman aged 18-29 years in good health. Both conserved end residues are part of each CDR3. The D gene is left open where the match is weak. The size of a clone is reported for some rows only, either as once, few or many, or as a class for expanded clones.

once,TRBV11-2,TRBJ1-3,-,TGTGCCAGCAGCTTATTCGGGCAGGGGTTTCTGGAAAACACCATATATTTT,CASSLFGQGFLENTIYF
-,TRBV19,TRBJ2-1,-,TGTGCCAGTAGTATCCCCCCGAGTGGAAAGTTCTTC,CASSIPPSGKFF
-,TRBV19,TRBJ1-1,TRBD1,TGTGCCAGCAGGGACAGGAGCACTGAAGCTTTCTTT,CASRDRSTEAFF
-,TRBV2,TRBJ2-4,-,TGTGCCAGCAGTGAAGAGTCAGAATTAAGCTTC,CASSEESELSF
-,TRBV11-2,TRBJ2-7,-,TGTGCCAGCAGCTTTGCACCCTCCTACGAGCAGTACTTC,CASSFAPSYEQYF
-,TRBV3-1/TRBV3-2,TRBJ1-6,-,TGTGCCAGCAGCCAAAAAGATAGGAGGTCACCCCTCCACTTT,CASSQKDRRSPLHF
-,TRBV13,TRBJ1-2,TRBD1,TGTGCCAGCAGCGAGGGGGCCAGAAACTATGGCTACACCTTC,CASSEGARNYGYTF
-,TRBV5-1,TRBJ1-2,-,TGCGCCAGCAGCTTGACCGTTTATGCGTGGGGCGGAGGCTACACCTTC,CASSLTVYAWGGGYTF
-,TRBV4-2,TRBJ2-7,TRBD1,TGTGCCAGCAGCCAAGATAGAGGACAGGGGGGCTACGAGCAGTACTTC,CASSQDRGQGGYEQYF
-,TRBV13,TRBJ2-5,TRBD2,TGTGCCAGCAGCCAGACTAGCGGGGGGGCCGTGGGAGAGACCCAGTACTTC,CASSQTSGGAVGETQYF
-,TRBV27,TRBJ2-7,-,TGTGCCAGCAGTTTAACAGGGACCTACGAGCAGTACTTC,CASSLTGTYEQYF
once,TRBV11-3,TRBJ2-7,-,TGTGCCAGCAGCCGTCTTGGAGGCGAGCAGTACTTC,CASSRLGGEQYF
-,TRBV6-5,TRBJ2-7,TRBD1,TGTGCCAGCAGTTACTCTGCGGACAGGGGGCGTGACGAGCAGTACTTC,CASSYSADRGRDEQYF
-,TRBV9,TRBJ2-3,TRBD1,TGTGCCAGCAGCGTTACAGGGGGCCAAGGGGATACGCAGTATTTT,CASSVTGGQGDTQYF
-,TRBV6-5,TRBJ2-7,TRBD1,TGTGCCAGCAGAGAGGGTCCGGGACAGTCCTACGAGCAGTACTTC,CASREGPGQSYEQYF
-,TRBV18,TRBJ1-5,TRBD1,TGTGCCAGCTCACGGCATTCCGAGGACAGGCTTCAGCCCCAGCATTTT,CASSRHSEDRLQPQHF
-,TRBV11-2,TRBJ2-3,-,TGTGCCAGCAGCTTAGCAGGAACAGATACGCAGTATTTT,CASSLAGTDTQYF
-,TRBV6-4,TRBJ2-2,TRBD2,TGTGCCAGCAGTCGACTAGCGGGGGAGGCCGGGGAGCTGTTTTTT,CASSRLAGEAGELFF
-,TRBV7-2,TRBJ1-6,TRBD1,TGTGCCAGCAGCTTAGTGGGACAGGGGGTTTCACCCCTCCACTTT,CASSLVGQGVSPLHF
-,TRBV5-1,TRBJ2-3,TRBD2,TGCGCCAGCAGCTTGGGACTAGCGGGGGTACGGGATCGGGTAGATACGCAGTATTTT,CASSLGLAGVRDRVDTQYF
-,TRBV12-5,TRBJ2-3,-,TGTGCTAGTGGTTTGGGACAGGAGACAGATACGCAGTATTTT,CASGLGQETDTQYF
-,TRBV12-3/TRBV12-4,TRBJ1-5,-,TGTGCCAGCAGTCAGGGGTCGGGATGGCCCCAGCATTTT,CASSQGSGWPQHF
-,TRBV4-1,TRBJ1-4,TRBD1,TGCGCCAGCAGCCAGGGGGACAGCTTAAATGAAAAACTGTTTTTT,CASSQGDSLNEKLFF
-,TRBV6-2/TRBV6-3,TRBJ2-7,-,TGTGCCAGCAGTCGCAGGGACGACGAGCAGTACTTC,CASSRRDDEQYF
-,TRBV11-2,TRBJ2-6,-,TGTGCCAGCAACCTAGACTGGGGGGCCAACGTCCTGACTTTC,CASNLDWGANVLTF
-,TRBV7-9,TRBJ1-2,-,TGTGCCAGCAGCTTAGGCGGAGGTTACTACACCTTC,CASSLGGGYYTF
-,TRBV3-1/TRBV3-2,TRBJ2-2,-,TGTGCCAGCAGCCCGCGAAGAGCGGCGAACACCGGGGAGCTGTTTTTT,CASSPRRAANTGELFF
-,TRBV5-1,TRBJ2-1,-,TGCGCCAGCAGCTTGGAAATAGGAACCGACAATGAGCAGTTCTTC,CASSLEIGTDNEQFF
-,TRBV5-1,TRBJ2-3,TRBD2,TGCGCCAGCAGCGGACTAGCGGGGGGCATCGGGGATACGCAGTATTTT,CASSGLAGGIGDTQYF
-,TRBV4-1,TRBJ1-4,-,TGCGCCAGCAGCCAGGATTCAGGGGTTGATGAAAAACTGTTTTTT,CASSQDSGVDEKLFF
once,TRBV2,TRBJ1-3,-,TGTGCCAGCAGTAGGGACATCTCTGGAAACACCATATATTTT,CASSRDISGNTIYF
-,TRBV7-9,TRBJ2-7,-,TGTGCCAGCAGCTCTGAGGGGATGGACTACGAGCAGTACTTC,CASSSEGMDYEQYF